These 32 T cell receptor beta chains came from one sample sequenced in a study of blood T cell repertoires in COVID-19. Clones were sequenced by immunoSEQ multiplex PCR, and TCRdb holds only the in-frame ones, with some missing. Here the sample spans 100,000 or so clones, around 90% being singletons. Specimen: peripheral blood. The receptor source for this set is a man aged 45-60 years with acute or convalescent COVID-19.

This chain uses TRBV6-5 with TRBJ1-4; possible D gene TRBD1, 6 bases. CDR1 is MNHEY and CDR2 is SVGAGI in the germline V gene. This CDR3 spans 14 amino acids. V dropped 8 bases and J dropped 8 bases, with 18 bases sitting between them. The CDR3 sequence: CASAKGGVEEKLFF. The CDR3 DNA is TGTGCCAGCGCAAAAGGGGGGGTTGAGGAAAAACTGTTTTTT.

The CDR3 loop is CASSFEEGRNRVLGYTF. The CDR3 DNA sequence: TGCGCCAGCAGCTTTGAAGAGGGGAGAAACAGGGTCCTTGGCTACACCTTC. The chain uses TRBV5-1 and TRBJ1-2, with a tentative D call TRBD1 (6 bases). Trimming removed 2 bases from V and 7 bases from J, with 24 bases in between. There are 17 residues in the CDR3. CDR1 is SGHRS and CDR2 is YFSETQ in the germline V gene.

Here the CDR3 DNA reads TGTGCCAGCAGACAGAACTACGAGCAGTACTTC. Protein product: CASRQNYEQYF. The J gene is TRBJ2-7, the V gene TRBV6-5; D gene ambiguous. The CDR3 totals 11 residues. V was clipped by 6 bases and J by 3 bases, with 6 bases between them. Per the germline V gene, CDR1 is MNHEY and CDR2 is SVGAGI.

The chain links TRBV11-3 to TRBJ1-1; TRBD1 aligns across 7 bases. Germline CDR1 reads SGHNT; CDR2 reads YENEEA. This CDR3 is built from 16 residues. J lost 7 bases, V lost 4 bases, and 15 bases had no gene match. CDR3 nucleotide sequence: TGTGCCAGCAGCTCCCACCCCGGACAGGCGGGGAATGAAGCTTTCTTT. This codes for CASSSHPGQAGNEAFF. Full variable domain (rest looked up from reference TRBV11-3 and TRBJ1-1): EAGVVQSPRYKIIEKKQPVAFWCNPISGHNTLYWYLQNLGQGPELLIRYENEEAVDDSQLPKDRFSAERLKGVDSTLKIQPAELGDSAVYLCASSSHPGQAGNEAFFGQGTRLTVV.

This clone was seen once. The chain recombines TRBV5-1 with TRBJ2-2; 8 bases are a match to TRBD1. The CDR3 is 16 residues long. Germline values: CDR1 SGHRS, CDR2 YFSETQ. Trimming removed 6 bases from V and 1 base from J; junction bases left unmatched: 8. The CDR3 loop reads CASTRSGTGNTGELFF. The CDR3 region has the DNA TGCGCCAGCACCCGGTCCGGGACAGGGAACACCGGGGAGCTGTTTTTT.

The chain recombines TRBV7-9 with TRBJ1-5; 10 bases line up with TRBD1. V was pared by 1 base and J by 4 bases, with 7 bases of the junction left unmatched. CDR1 and CDR2 (germline): SEHNR, FQNEAQ (reference sequence). CDR3 length: 17 amino acids. The CDR3 DNA follows: TGTGCCAGCAGCTTAGGGGGCGGGACAGGGGTGAATCAGCCCCAGCATTTT. Its protein product is CASSLGGGTGVNQPQHF.

V usage is TRBV11-2 and J usage is TRBJ2-6, with D uncertain. Germline assignment: CDR1 SGHAT and CDR2 FQNNGV. This CDR3 has 15 amino acids. V lost 3 bases, J lost 4 bases, and 10 bases lay in between. As DNA, the CDR3 is TGTGCCAGCAGCTTCGAACCGAGCGGGGCCAACGTCCTGACTTTC. This translates into CASSFEPSGANVLTF.

CDR3 in DNA: TGTGCCAGCAGCCCCACCCGACTAGGATCGGCAGAGACCCAGTACTTC. Protein sequence: CASSPTRLGSAETQYF. The J gene is TRBJ2-5, the V gene TRBV3-1 (or the pseudogene TRBV3-2); D might be TRBD2 (6 bases). V lost 4 bases and J 4 bases, leaving 19 bases between the germline ends. The germline gives CDR1 LGHDT, CDR2 YNNKEL (reference sequence). The CDR3 loop spans 16 amino acids.

CDR3 coding DNA: TGCGCCAGCAGGGAACTTGGGACTCCTTATGGCTACACCTTC. Translated, it gives CASRELGTPYGYTF. The chain recombines TRBV10-1 with TRBJ1-2, with TRBD1 as a possible D gene (5 bases). Per germline, CDR1 WNHNN and CDR2 SYGVQD (reference sequence). Deletions cut 6 bases from V and 5 bases from J, with 16 bases between. The CDR3 is 14 amino acids.

The J gene is TRBJ1-2, the V gene TRBV2, with D tentatively TRBD1 (5 bases). Between the trimmed V and J ends, which lost 6 bases and 1 base, there was a span of 15 bases. The germline V gene has CDR1 SNHLY and CDR2 FYNNEI. The CDR3 consists of 15 residues. CDR3: CASRQQVLVNYGYTF. CDR3 in DNA: TGTGCCAGCAGACAACAGGTGCTTGTTAACTATGGCTACACCTTC.

The V gene is TRBV5-4, the J gene TRBJ2-7, with a weak D call TRBD1 (5 bases). The CDR3 length is 11 residues. The ends were cut back, 0 bases at V and 7 bases at J, with 5 bases in the middle. CDR1 SGHNT and CDR2 YYREEE come from the germline V gene (reference sequence). The DNA for the CDR3 is TGTGCCAGCAGCTTGGACAGGGAGCAGTACTTC. This sequence encodes CASSLDREQYF. Variable domain in full (rest from reference TRBV5-4 and TRBJ2-7): ETGVTQSPTHLIKTRGQQVTLRCSSQSGHNTVSWYQQALGQGPQFIFQYYREEENGRGNFPPRFSGLQFPNYSSELNVNALELDDSALYLCASSLDREQYFGPGTRLTVT.

The chain joins TRBV5-6 to TRBJ2-1; possible D gene TRBD1, 5 bases. Germline values: CDR1 SGHDT, CDR2 YYEEEE. The CDR3 sequence is 16 residues long. With 3 bases removed from V and 6 bases from J, the gap between germline ends came to 19 bases. The CDR3 coding sequence is TGTGCCAGCAGCTCCCGATGGCAGGGTACGGGCAATGAGCAGTTCTTC. This codes for CASSSRWQGTGNEQFF.

V is TRBV6-5 and J is TRBJ1-3; 7 bases are a match to TRBD1. This CDR3 has 15 amino acids. V shed 6 bases and J 3 bases; nucleotides not matched to a gene: 8. Germline-derived CDR1 and CDR2 are MNHEY and SVGAGI. The CDR3 protein is CASRVTGTVGNTIYF. In nucleotides, the CDR3 is TGTGCCAGCAGGGTGACAGGGACCGTTGGAAACACCATATATTTT.

The rearrangement links TRBV6-6 to TRBJ1-2; no firm D call. The V end was cut by 7 bases, the J end by 0 bases, with 12 bases between. This CDR3 is built from 14 residues. Looked up from germline, CDR1 is MNHNY and CDR2 is SVGAGI (reference sequence). This CDR3 reads CASTAGLPNYGYTF. The CDR3 DNA reads as TGTGCCAGCACAGCAGGCCTTCCTAACTATGGCTACACCTTC.

The chain has TRBV5-4 and TRBJ2-3, with D possibly matching TRBD2 (6 bases). This CDR3 has 15 residues. CDR1 and CDR2 (germline): SGHNT, YYREEE (reference sequence). V was trimmed by 2 bases and J by 1 base, leaving 11 bases between them. CDR3 sequence reads: CASSLNWGGTDTQYF. The CDR3 DNA reads TGTGCCAGCAGCTTAAATTGGGGGGGCACAGATACGCAGTATTTT.

The chain uses TRBV6-5 and TRBJ1-1; TRBD1 matches at 8 bases. V lost 7 bases to trimming and J lost 1 base; unmatched junction nucleotides: 8. This CDR3 is built from 15 residues. The germline CDR1 and CDR2 sequences are MNHEY and SVGAGI. The CDR3 DNA is TGTGCCAGCAAGGACAGGGTAGTAGCGAACACTGAAGCTTTCTTT. Protein sequence: CASKDRVVANTEAFF.

The J gene is TRBJ2-5, the V gene TRBV11-2; D is uncertain. V was pared by 5 bases and J by 7 bases, with 8 bases between. Germline lookup yields CDR1 SGHAT and CDR2 FQNNGV. This CDR3 is 11 amino acids long. In nucleotides, the CDR3 is TGTGCCAGCAGCCGCACGGGGACCCAGTACTTC. Amino acids: CASSRTGTQYF.

The chain joins TRBV2 to TRBJ1-2; D is perhaps TRBD1 (5 bases). This CDR3 contains 16 residues. Between the trimmed V and J ends, which lost 3 bases and 8 bases, there was a span of 22 bases. In germline, CDR1 is SNHLY, CDR2 FYNNEI. CDR3 nucleotide sequence: TGTGCCAGCAGTGAGGGCCCTCCGTTTTGGGGGGGAGGCTACACCTTC. Translated, it gives CASSEGPPFWGGGYTF.

The chain links TRBV21-1 to TRBJ1-2; TRBD1, as called in the table, went unchecked against the DNA. TRBV21-1 is given as a pseudogene. This CDR3 is 14 amino acids long. As DNA, the CDR3 is TGTGCCAGCAAAAAGGGACAGGGGATTGATGGCTACACCTTC. Translation gives CASKKGQGIDGYTF.

This chain uses TRBV6-5 with TRBJ1-2; D may be TRBD1 (6 bases). The CDR3 extends over 13 amino acids. V was clipped by 0 bases and J by 8 bases, with 10 bases between them. Germline V CDR1 and CDR2: MNHEY, SVGAGI. In nucleotides, the CDR3 is TGTGCCAGCAGTTACTCGACAGGCGGAGGCTACACCTTC. As protein: CASSYSTGGGYTF.

This chain links TRBV6-1 with TRBJ2-7; no definite D call. Germline-derived CDR1 and CDR2 are MNHNS and SASEGT. V gave up 2 bases and J gave up 0 bases, with 14 bases separating them. This CDR3 is 16 amino acids long. The CDR3 is CASSEMGRMNSYEQYF. The CDR3 DNA sequence: TGTGCCAGCAGTGAAATGGGCAGAATGAACTCCTACGAGCAGTACTTC.

J is TRBJ1-4 and V is TRBV7-2; the match to TRBD1 covers 8 bases. The CDR3 consists of 14 residues. Losses at the gene ends were 8 bases for V and 11 bases for J; bases not matched to a gene: 13. Germline V CDR1 and CDR2: SGHTA, FQGNSA. The CDR3, as DNA: TGTGCCAGCGGGGAACCGACAGGGGTGGGGAAACTGTTTTTT. This translates into CASGEPTGVGKLFF.

This CDR3 reads CASSLQGVRGGYTF. DNA of the CDR3: TGTGCCAGCAGTTTACAGGGGGTGCGAGGTGGCTACACCTTC. The chain couples TRBV2 to TRBJ1-2; 8 bases line up with TRBD1. The CDR3 extends over 14 amino acids. Germline CDR1 SNHLY, CDR2 FYNNEI. With V trimmed by 5 bases and J by 7 bases, 9 bases remained unmatched.

The rearrangement uses TRBV5-4 and TRBJ1-2; D ambiguous. V was shortened by 1 base and J by 8 bases, with 6 bases between the two germline ends. Germline CDR1 is SGHNT and CDR2 is YYREEE (reference sequence). The CDR3 spans 11 residues. The CDR3 DNA follows: TGTGCCAGCAGCTTGTCGAGCGGCTACACCTTC. This translates into CASSLSSGYTF.

This chain links TRBV5-1 with TRBJ1-4, with 8 bases lining up with TRBD1. The germline gives CDR1 SGHRS, CDR2 YFSETQ. The V gene end was trimmed by 3 bases and the J gene end by 4 bases; junction bases not matched to a gene: 8. This CDR3 spans 16 amino acids. The CDR3 spells CASSSGTGPRNEKLFF. The DNA of the CDR3 is TGCGCCAGCAGCTCCGGGACAGGCCCCCGTAATGAAAAACTGTTTTTT.

The chain has TRBV3-1 (or the pseudogene TRBV3-2) and TRBJ2-6; D might be TRBD2 (5 bases). CDR1 is LGHDT and CDR2 is YNNKEL in the germline V gene (reference sequence). The CDR3 loop spans 16 amino acids. Trimming took off 4 bases at V and 0 bases at J, with 10 bases between the two ends. CDR3 residues: CASSLSAGSGANVLTF. CDR3 nucleotide sequence: TGTGCCAGCAGCCTCTCGGCGGGCTCTGGGGCCAACGTCCTGACTTTC.

The rearrangement uses TRBV5-1 and TRBJ2-3, with D tentatively TRBD2 (6 bases). The CDR3 sequence is 16 residues long. Per germline, CDR1 SGHRS and CDR2 YFSETQ. V was cut by 4 bases and J by 5 bases, with 20 bases left in between. The CDR3 protein is CASSPGGSGVEDTQYF. CDR3 DNA: TGCGCCAGCAGCCCCGGAGGATCGGGGGTAGAAGATACGCAGTATTTT.

The gene calls are TRBV7-7 and TRBJ2-7, with D perhaps matching TRBD2 (5 bases). The CDR3 extends over 15 amino acids. The germline CDR1 and CDR2 sequences are SSHAT and FNYEAQ (reference sequence). V lost 5 bases and J lost 0, with 14 bases in between. The CDR3 sequence is CASSPFDGGSYEQYF. Written as DNA, the CDR3 is TGTGCCAGCAGCCCATTCGACGGAGGCTCCTACGAGCAGTACTTC. The full variable domain, completed using reference TRBV7-7 and TRBJ2-7, is GAGVSQSPRYKVTKRGQDVTLRCDPISSHATLYWYQQALGQGPEFLTYFNYEAQPDKSGLPSDRFSAERPEGSISTLTIQRTEQRDSAMYRCASSPFDGGSYEQYFGPGTRLTVT.

CDR3 loop: CASGGPGGLYGYTF. The CDR3 DNA follows: TGTGCCAGTGGGGGCCCCGGGGGACTATATGGCTACACCTTC. The chain uses TRBV19 and TRBJ1-2; possible D gene TRBD1, 6 bases. The CDR3 has 14 residues. Trimming removed 8 bases at V and 5 bases at J, with 18 bases between. CDR1 is LNHDA and CDR2 is SQIVND in the germline V gene (reference sequence). Variable domain in full (rest from reference TRBV19 and TRBJ1-2): DGGITQSPKYLFRKEGQNVTLSCEQNLNHDAMYWYRQDPGQGLRLIYYSQIVNDFQKGDIAEGYSVSREKKESFPLTVTSAQKNPTAFYLCASGGPGGLYGYTFGSGTRLTVV.

Only a few counts were recorded for this clone. V and J are TRBV28 and TRBJ2-1; TRBD2 is a possible D gene (6 bases). The germline V gene encodes CDR1 MDHEN and CDR2 SYDVKM. Deletions cut 7 bases from V and 2 bases from J, with 15 bases between. The CDR3 totals 15 residues. CDR3 sequence reads: CASTDGGITYNEQFF. CDR3 DNA sequence: TGTGCCAGCACCGACGGGGGTATCACCTACAATGAGCAGTTCTTC.

The V call is TRBV5-4, the J call TRBJ2-3, with 9 bases lining up with TRBD2. This CDR3 has 15 amino acids. V shed 3 bases, J shed 5 bases, and the junction held 7 bases outside the gene matches. Germline CDR1 and CDR2: SGHNT and YYREEE (reference sequence). CDR3 amino acids: CASSSAGGRQDTQYF. The DNA of the CDR3 is TGTGCCAGCAGCTCTGCGGGGGGGAGACAAGATACGCAGTATTTT.

The rearrangement links TRBV4-3 to TRBJ1-2, with 9 bases identical to TRBD1. This CDR3 has 17 amino acids. V dropped 3 bases and J dropped 4; count of bases not matched to a gene: 12. Germline CDR1 is LGHNA and CDR2 is YSLEER. In DNA, the CDR3 is TGCGCCAGCAGCCAGGTGGGATTGGACAGGGGTGGCTATGGCTACACCTTC. Translated, it gives CASSQVGLDRGGYGYTF.